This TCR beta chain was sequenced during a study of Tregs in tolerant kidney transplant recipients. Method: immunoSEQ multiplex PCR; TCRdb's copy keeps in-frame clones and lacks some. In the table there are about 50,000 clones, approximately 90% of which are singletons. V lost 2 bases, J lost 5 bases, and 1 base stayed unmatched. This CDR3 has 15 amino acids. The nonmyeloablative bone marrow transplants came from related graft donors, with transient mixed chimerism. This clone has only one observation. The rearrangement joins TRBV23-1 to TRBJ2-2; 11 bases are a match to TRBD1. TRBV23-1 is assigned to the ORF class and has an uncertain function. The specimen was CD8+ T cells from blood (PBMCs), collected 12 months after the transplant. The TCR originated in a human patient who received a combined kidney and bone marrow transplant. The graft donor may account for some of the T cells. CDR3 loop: CASSQGTGGTGELFF. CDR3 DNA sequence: TGCGCCAGCAGTCAAGGGACAGGGGGAACCGGGGAGCTGTTTTTT.